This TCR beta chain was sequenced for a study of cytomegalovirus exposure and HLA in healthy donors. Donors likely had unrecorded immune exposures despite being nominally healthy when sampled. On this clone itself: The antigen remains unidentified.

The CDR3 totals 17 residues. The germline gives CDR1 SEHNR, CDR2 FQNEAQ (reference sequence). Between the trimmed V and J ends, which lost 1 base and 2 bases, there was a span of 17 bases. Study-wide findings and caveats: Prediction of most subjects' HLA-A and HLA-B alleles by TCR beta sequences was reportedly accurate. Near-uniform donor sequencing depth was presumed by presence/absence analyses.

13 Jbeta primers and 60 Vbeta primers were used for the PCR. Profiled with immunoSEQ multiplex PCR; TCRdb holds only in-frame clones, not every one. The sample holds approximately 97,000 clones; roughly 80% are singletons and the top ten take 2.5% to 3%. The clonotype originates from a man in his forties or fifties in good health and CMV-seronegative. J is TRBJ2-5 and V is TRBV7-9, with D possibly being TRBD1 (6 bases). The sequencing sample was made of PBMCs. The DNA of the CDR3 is TGTGCCAGCAGCTTAGGGGACACCTATGAGGTGCAAGAGACCCAGTACTTC. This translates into CASSLGDTYEVQETQYF. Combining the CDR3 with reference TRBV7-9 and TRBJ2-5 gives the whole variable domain DTGVSQNPRHKITKRGQNVTFRCDPISEHNRLYWYRQTLGQGPEFLTYFQNEAQLEKSRLLSDRFSAERPKGSFSTLEIQRTEQGDSAMYLCASSLGDTYEVQETQYFGPGTRLLVL.